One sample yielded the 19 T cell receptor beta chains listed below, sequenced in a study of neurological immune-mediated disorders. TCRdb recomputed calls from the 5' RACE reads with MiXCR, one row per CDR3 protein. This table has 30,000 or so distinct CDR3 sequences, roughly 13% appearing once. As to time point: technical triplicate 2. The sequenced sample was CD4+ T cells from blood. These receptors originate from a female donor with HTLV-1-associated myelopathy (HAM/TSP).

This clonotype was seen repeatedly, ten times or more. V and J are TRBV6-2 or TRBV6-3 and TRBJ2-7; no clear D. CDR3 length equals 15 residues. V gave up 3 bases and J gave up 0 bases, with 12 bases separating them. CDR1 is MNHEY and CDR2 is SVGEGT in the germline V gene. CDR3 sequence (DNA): TGTGCCAGCAGTTATTTGGGCCTGGACTCCTACGAGCAGTACTTC. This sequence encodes CASSYLGLDSYEQYF.

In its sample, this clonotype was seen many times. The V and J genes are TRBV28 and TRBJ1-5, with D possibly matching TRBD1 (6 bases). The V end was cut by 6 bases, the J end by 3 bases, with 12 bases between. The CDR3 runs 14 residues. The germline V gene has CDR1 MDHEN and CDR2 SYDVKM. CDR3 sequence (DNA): TGTGCCAGCAGCCCGGACAGCGTCAATCAGCCCCAGCATTTT. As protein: CASSPDSVNQPQHF.

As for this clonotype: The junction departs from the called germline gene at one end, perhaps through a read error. The CDR3 reads CDSSPSRGRELFF. DNA for the CDR3: TGTGACAGCAGCCCCAGCAGGGGCAGGGAGCTGTTTTTT. This sequence joins TRBV28 and TRBJ2-2; maybe TRBD1 (6 bases). Germline CDR1 MDHEN, CDR2 SYDVKM. The CDR3 loop spans 13 amino acids.

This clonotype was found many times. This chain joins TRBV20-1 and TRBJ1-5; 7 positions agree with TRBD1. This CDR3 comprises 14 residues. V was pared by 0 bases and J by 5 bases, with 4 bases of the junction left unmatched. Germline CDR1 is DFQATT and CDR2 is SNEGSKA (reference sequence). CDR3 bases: TGCAGTGCTAGAGAGGGACAGAGGCATCAGCCCCAGCATTTT. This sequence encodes CSAREGQRHQPQHF.

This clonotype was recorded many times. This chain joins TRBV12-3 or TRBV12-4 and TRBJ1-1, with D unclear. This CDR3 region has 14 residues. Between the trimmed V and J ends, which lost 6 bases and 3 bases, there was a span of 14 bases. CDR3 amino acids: CASREGAGHTEAFF. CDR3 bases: TGTGCCAGCAGGGAGGGCGCCGGGCACACTGAAGCTTTCTTT.

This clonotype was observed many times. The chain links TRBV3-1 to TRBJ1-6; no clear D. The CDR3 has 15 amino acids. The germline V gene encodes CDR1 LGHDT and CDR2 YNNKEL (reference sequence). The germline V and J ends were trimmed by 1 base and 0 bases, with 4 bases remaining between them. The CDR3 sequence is CASSQGSSYNSPLHF. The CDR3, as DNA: TGTGCCAGCAGCCAAGGTAGCTCCTATAATTCACCCCTCCACTTT.

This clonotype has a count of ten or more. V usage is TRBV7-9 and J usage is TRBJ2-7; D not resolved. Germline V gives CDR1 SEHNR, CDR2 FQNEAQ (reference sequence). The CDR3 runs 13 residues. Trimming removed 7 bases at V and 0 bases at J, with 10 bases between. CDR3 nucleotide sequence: TGTGCCAGCACCCCCCCTGGCTCCTACGAGCAGTACTTC. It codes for CASTPPGSYEQYF.

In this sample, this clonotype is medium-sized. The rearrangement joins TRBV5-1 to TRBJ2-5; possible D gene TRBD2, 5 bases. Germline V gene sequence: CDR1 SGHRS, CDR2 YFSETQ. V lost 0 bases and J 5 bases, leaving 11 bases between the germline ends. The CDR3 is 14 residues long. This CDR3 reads CASSLGGRGETQYF. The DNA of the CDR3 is TGCGCCAGCAGCTTGGGAGGACGCGGGGAGACCCAGTACTTC.

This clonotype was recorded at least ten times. In DNA form, the CDR3 reads TGCGCCAGCAGCCCTGGCCCGACTAGCACCGACACAGATACGCAGTATTTT. Protein product: CASSPGPTSTDTDTQYF. The rearrangement links TRBV5-1 to TRBJ2-3; 7 nucleotides agree with TRBD2. The CDR3 is 17 amino acids. Germline CDR1 SGHRS, CDR2 YFSETQ. J lost 2 bases, V lost 4 bases, and 13 bases had no gene match.

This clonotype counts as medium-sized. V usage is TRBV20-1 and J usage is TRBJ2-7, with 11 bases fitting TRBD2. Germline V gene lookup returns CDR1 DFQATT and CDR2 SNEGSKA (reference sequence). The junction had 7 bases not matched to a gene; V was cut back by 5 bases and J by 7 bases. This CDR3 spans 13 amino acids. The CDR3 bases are TGCAGTGCTCTCCGTAGCGGGAGGGAAGAGCAGTACTTC. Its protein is CSALRSGREEQYF.

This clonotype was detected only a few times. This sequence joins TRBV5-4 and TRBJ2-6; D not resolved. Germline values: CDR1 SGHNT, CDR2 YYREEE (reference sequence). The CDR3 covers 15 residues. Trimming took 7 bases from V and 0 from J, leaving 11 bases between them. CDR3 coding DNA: TGTGCCAGCGGCCCATGGGTCTCTGGGGCCAACGTCCTGACTTTC. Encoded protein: CASGPWVSGANVLTF.

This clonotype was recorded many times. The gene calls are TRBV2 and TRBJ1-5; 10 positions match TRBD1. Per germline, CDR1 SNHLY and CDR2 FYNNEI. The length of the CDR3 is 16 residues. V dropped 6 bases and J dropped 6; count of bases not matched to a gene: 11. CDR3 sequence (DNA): TGTGCCAGCAGGACCGGCGGGACAGGGGTTGTTCAGCCCCAGCATTTT. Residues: CASRTGGTGVVQPQHF.

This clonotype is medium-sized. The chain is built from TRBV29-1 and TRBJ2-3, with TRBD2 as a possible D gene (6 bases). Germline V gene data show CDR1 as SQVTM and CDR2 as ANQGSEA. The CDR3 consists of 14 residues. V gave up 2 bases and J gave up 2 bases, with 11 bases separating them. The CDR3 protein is CSVERGLSTDTQYF. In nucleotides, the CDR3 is TGCAGCGTTGAAAGGGGACTTTCCACAGATACGCAGTATTTT.

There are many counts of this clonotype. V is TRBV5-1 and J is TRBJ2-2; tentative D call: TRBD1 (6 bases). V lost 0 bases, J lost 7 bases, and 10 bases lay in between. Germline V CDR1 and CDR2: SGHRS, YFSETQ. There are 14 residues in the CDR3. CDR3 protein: CASSLDRVGGELFF. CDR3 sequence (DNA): TGCGCCAGCAGCTTGGACAGGGTCGGCGGGGAGCTGTTTTTT.

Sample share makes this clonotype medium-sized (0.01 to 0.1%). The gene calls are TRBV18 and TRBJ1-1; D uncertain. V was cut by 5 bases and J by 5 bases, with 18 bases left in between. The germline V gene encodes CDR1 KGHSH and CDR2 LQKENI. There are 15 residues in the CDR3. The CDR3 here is CASSFFPGTETEAFF. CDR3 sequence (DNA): TGTGCCAGCTCATTTTTCCCGGGAACCGAAACTGAAGCTTTCTTT.

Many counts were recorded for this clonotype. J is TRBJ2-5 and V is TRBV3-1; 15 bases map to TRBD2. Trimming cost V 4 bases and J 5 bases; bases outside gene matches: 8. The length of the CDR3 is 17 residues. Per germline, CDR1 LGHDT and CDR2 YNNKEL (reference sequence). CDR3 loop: CASSLRTSGRGMETQYF. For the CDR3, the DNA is TGTGCCAGCAGCCTGCGGACTAGCGGGAGGGGGATGGAGACCCAGTACTTC.

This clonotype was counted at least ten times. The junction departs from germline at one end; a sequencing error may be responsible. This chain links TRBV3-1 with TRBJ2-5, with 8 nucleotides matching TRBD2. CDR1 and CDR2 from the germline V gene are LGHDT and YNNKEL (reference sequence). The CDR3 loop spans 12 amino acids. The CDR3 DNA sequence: TGCGGCAGCGGGAGAAACCAAGAGACCCAGTACTTC. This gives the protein CGSGRNQETQYF.

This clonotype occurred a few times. CDR3 in DNA: TGCAGTGCTGGGGGGGGACTAGCGGGGTGGAACACCGGGGAGCTGTTTTTT. Translated: CSAGGGLAGWNTGELFF. J is TRBJ2-2 and V is TRBV20-1, with 13 bases that match TRBD2. V shed 5 bases, J shed 1 base, and the junction held 7 bases outside the gene matches. The CDR3 length is 17 residues. Germline V gives CDR1 DFQATT, CDR2 SNEGSKA (reference sequence).

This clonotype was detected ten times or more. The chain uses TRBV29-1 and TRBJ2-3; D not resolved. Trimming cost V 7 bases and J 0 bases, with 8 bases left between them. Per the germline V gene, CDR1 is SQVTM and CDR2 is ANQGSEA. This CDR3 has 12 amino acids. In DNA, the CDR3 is TGCAGCGCCCGTAGGAGCACAGATACGCAGTATTTT. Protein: CSARRSTDTQYF.